These T cell receptor beta chains were read from a single sample in a study of blood T cell repertoires in COVID-19. Profiling relied on immunoSEQ multiplex PCR, and the TCRdb table lists in-frame clones only, not all of them. Counted here are a few hundred thousand clones, about nine tenths occurring once; the ten biggest clones make up approximately 8%. Sequenced material: PBMCs or T cells enriched from blood (not recorded which). These receptors came from a woman aged 60 to 75 who had recovered from COVID-19. The CDR3 runs from the conserved cysteine through the conserved F or W. D genes are given only for firm matches. Where a row states a size, it is once, few, many or the class of an expanded clone; other rows omit it.

v_call: TRBV7-9; clone_size: once; d_call: -; j_call: TRBJ2-6; cdr3_aa: CASSLNRLNVLTF; cdr3_nt: TGTGCCAGCAGCTTAAACAGGTTGAACGTCCTGACTTTC
v_call: TRBV10-1; clone_size: few; d_call: -; j_call: TRBJ2-2; cdr3_aa: CASSDTGSTGELFF; cdr3_nt: TGCGCCAGCAGTGATACAGGGAGCACCGGGGAGCTGTTTTTT
v_call: TRBV12-3/TRBV12-4; clone_size: -; d_call: -; j_call: TRBJ1-2; cdr3_aa: CASSLGAQYGYTF; cdr3_nt: TGTGCCAGCAGTTTAGGGGCGCAATATGGCTACACCTTC
v_call: TRBV7-9; clone_size: -; d_call: -; j_call: TRBJ1-5; cdr3_aa: CASSLLADQPQHF; cdr3_nt: TGTGCCAGCAGCTTACTAGCCGATCAGCCCCAGCATTTT
v_call: TRBV30; clone_size: -; d_call: -; j_call: TRBJ1-6; cdr3_aa: CAWSSFGEALHF; cdr3_nt: TGTGCCTGGAGCTCCTTCGGGGAGGCCCTCCACTTT
v_call: TRBV28; clone_size: -; d_call: -; j_call: TRBJ1-5; cdr3_aa: CASSLQGYQPQHF; cdr3_nt: TGTGCCAGCAGTCTACAGGGCTATCAGCCCCAGCATTTT
v_call: TRBV15; clone_size: once; d_call: TRBD1; j_call: TRBJ1-6; cdr3_aa: CATRQGAYNSPLHF; cdr3_nt: TGTGCCACCAGACAGGGGGCATATAATTCACCCCTCCACTTT
v_call: TRBV3-1/TRBV3-2; clone_size: -; d_call: -; j_call: TRBJ1-1; cdr3_aa: CASSQDMAQGHTEAFF; cdr3_nt: TGTGCCAGCAGCCAAGATATGGCGCAGGGCCACACTGAAGCTTTCTTT
v_call: TRBV9; clone_size: -; d_call: TRBD1; j_call: TRBJ1-1; cdr3_aa: CASSVLSGTANTEAFF; cdr3_nt: TGTGCCAGCAGCGTTCTCTCCGGGACAGCAAACACTGAAGCTTTCTTT
v_call: TRBV4-1; clone_size: -; d_call: -; j_call: TRBJ1-5; cdr3_aa: CASSPRGGTQSNQPQHF; cdr3_nt: TGCGCCAGCAGCCCGAGGGGAGGTACCCAGAGCAATCAGCCCCAGCATTTT
v_call: TRBV7-9; clone_size: -; d_call: -; j_call: TRBJ1-3; cdr3_aa: CASSLDTNSGNTIYF; cdr3_nt: TGTGCCAGCAGCTTGGACACCAACTCTGGAAACACCATATATTTT
v_call: TRBV20-1; clone_size: -; d_call: -; j_call: TRBJ2-3; cdr3_aa: CSASLSGDTQYF; cdr3_nt: TGCAGTGCTAGTCTCAGCGGGGATACGCAGTATTTT
v_call: TRBV6-5; clone_size: once; d_call: -; j_call: TRBJ2-3; cdr3_aa: CASSFYRASRTDTQYF; cdr3_nt: TGTGCCAGCAGTTTTTACAGGGCCTCACGCACAGATACGCAGTATTTT
v_call: TRBV3-1/TRBV3-2; clone_size: -; d_call: TRBD1; j_call: TRBJ2-5; cdr3_aa: CASSQGNRGETQYF; cdr3_nt: TGTGCCAGCAGCCAAGGAAACAGGGGGGAGACCCAGTACTTC
v_call: TRBV5-1; clone_size: -; d_call: TRBD2; j_call: TRBJ2-1; cdr3_aa: CASSLLLAGASSNEQFF; cdr3_nt: TGCGCCAGCAGCTTGTTGCTAGCGGGGGCCTCCTCAAATGAGCAGTTCTTC
v_call: TRBV2; clone_size: -; d_call: -; j_call: TRBJ1-6; cdr3_aa: CASSSGVLLWSPLHF; cdr3_nt: TGTGCCAGCAGTTCGGGGGTCCTCTTATGGTCACCCCTCCACTTT
v_call: TRBV24-1; clone_size: -; d_call: -; j_call: TRBJ2-1; cdr3_aa: CATSDGGQGGVWGEQFF; cdr3_nt: TGTGCCACCAGTGATGGGGGGCAGGGGGGCGTTTGGGGTGAGCAGTTCTTC
v_call: TRBV5-1; clone_size: -; d_call: -; j_call: TRBJ2-3; cdr3_aa: CASSLARQDTQYF; cdr3_nt: TGCGCCAGCAGCTTGGCCCGACAAGATACGCAGTATTTT
v_call: TRBV10-3; clone_size: -; d_call: TRBD2; j_call: TRBJ2-2; cdr3_aa: CAISEGPTSGGLNTGELFF; cdr3_nt: TGTGCCATCAGTGAGGGGCCGACTAGCGGGGGCCTTAACACCGGGGAGCTGTTTTTT
v_call: TRBV21-1; clone_size: -; d_call: -; j_call: TRBJ1-2; cdr3_aa: CAPRRGYYGYTF; cdr3_nt: TGTGCCCCCAGGCGGGGTTACTATGGCTACACCTTC
v_call: TRBV24-1; clone_size: few; d_call: TRBD1; j_call: TRBJ1-4; cdr3_aa: CATSDPTGDREKLFF; cdr3_nt: TGTGCCACCAGTGATCCGACAGGGGACCGTGAAAAACTGTTTTTT
v_call: TRBV27; clone_size: -; d_call: -; j_call: TRBJ1-6; cdr3_aa: CASSSGQSYSPLHF; cdr3_nt: TGTGCCAGCAGTTCAGGACAGTCCTATTCACCCCTCCACTTT
v_call: TRBV7-9; clone_size: once; d_call: -; j_call: TRBJ2-7; cdr3_aa: CASSSRTERAYEQYF; cdr3_nt: TGTGCCAGCAGCTCCCGGACAGAGAGGGCCTACGAGCAGTACTTC
v_call: TRBV30; clone_size: -; d_call: TRBD1; j_call: TRBJ1-1; cdr3_aa: CAWSEGGAAEAFF; cdr3_nt: TGTGCCTGGAGTGAAGGGGGCGCGGCTGAAGCTTTCTTT
v_call: TRBV10-2; clone_size: -; d_call: -; j_call: TRBJ2-7; cdr3_aa: CASSEASGWVYEQYF; cdr3_nt: TGCGCCAGCAGTGAGGCCTCAGGGTGGGTCTACGAGCAGTACTTC
v_call: TRBV24-1; clone_size: once; d_call: TRBD1; j_call: TRBJ2-1; cdr3_aa: CATTGTGARSEQFF; cdr3_nt: TGTGCCACCACCGGGACAGGGGCGCGAAGTGAGCAGTTCTTC
v_call: TRBV7-9; clone_size: -; d_call: TRBD1; j_call: TRBJ1-1; cdr3_aa: CASSEDRAEAFF; cdr3_nt: TGTGCCAGCAGCGAAGACAGGGCTGAAGCTTTCTTT
v_call: TRBV30; clone_size: -; d_call: TRBD1; j_call: TRBJ1-1; cdr3_aa: CACPGDRGNTEAFF; cdr3_nt: TGTGCCTGCCCCGGGGACAGGGGGAACACTGAAGCTTTCTTT
v_call: TRBV6-5; clone_size: -; d_call: TRBD1; j_call: TRBJ2-3; cdr3_aa: CASSSGTGFGDTQYF; cdr3_nt: TGTGCCAGCAGTTCCGGGACAGGGTTTGGGGATACGCAGTATTTT
v_call: TRBV10-3; clone_size: -; d_call: -; j_call: TRBJ1-1; cdr3_aa: CAISRGNTEAFF; cdr3_nt: TGTGCCATCAGCCGCGGGAACACTGAAGCTTTCTTT
v_call: TRBV11-2; clone_size: -; d_call: TRBD1; j_call: TRBJ1-4; cdr3_aa: CASSLEGQGYLKLFF; cdr3_nt: TGTGCCAGCAGCTTAGAGGGACAGGGGTACTTAAAACTGTTTTTT
v_call: TRBV6-5; clone_size: -; d_call: -; j_call: TRBJ2-7; cdr3_aa: CASSYSRRGSYEQYF; cdr3_nt: TGTGCCAGCAGTTACTCGAGGAGAGGCTCCTACGAGCAGTACTTC
v_call: TRBV19; clone_size: -; d_call: -; j_call: TRBJ2-1; cdr3_aa: CASSPTGRNEQFF; cdr3_nt: TGTGCCAGTAGCCCCACAGGGAGAAATGAGCAGTTCTTC
v_call: TRBV29-1; clone_size: -; d_call: -; j_call: TRBJ1-1; cdr3_aa: CSLRGNANTEAFF; cdr3_nt: TGCAGCCTTAGGGGCAACGCGAACACTGAAGCTTTCTTT
v_call: TRBV2; clone_size: -; d_call: -; j_call: TRBJ2-2; cdr3_aa: CASSGNRDTGELFF; cdr3_nt: TGTGCCAGCAGTGGGAACAGGGACACCGGGGAGCTGTTTTTT
v_call: TRBV12-3/TRBV12-4; clone_size: -; d_call: -; j_call: TRBJ1-2; cdr3_aa: CASSFEANYGYTF; cdr3_nt: TGTGCCAGCAGTTTCGAGGCTAACTATGGCTACACCTTC
v_call: TRBV7-9; clone_size: -; d_call: -; j_call: TRBJ1-5; cdr3_aa: CASSLGGGQRNQPQHF; cdr3_nt: TGTGCCAGCAGCTTAGGAGGGGGTCAACGGAATCAGCCCCAGCATTTT
v_call: TRBV18; clone_size: -; d_call: -; j_call: TRBJ2-2; cdr3_aa: CASSPRGPRNTGELFF; cdr3_nt: TGTGCCAGCTCACCTCGAGGGCCGAGGAACACCGGGGAGCTGTTTTTT
v_call: TRBV10-3; clone_size: -; d_call: TRBD2; j_call: TRBJ2-3; cdr3_aa: CAIHNGGLAGGDTQYF; cdr3_nt: TGTGCCATCCATAATGGAGGGCTAGCGGGGGGGGATACGCAGTATTTT
v_call: TRBV29-1; clone_size: -; d_call: -; j_call: TRBJ2-5; cdr3_aa: CSVSRGLQETQYF; cdr3_nt: TGCAGCGTTAGCAGGGGATTGCAGGAGACCCAGTACTTC
v_call: TRBV11-3; clone_size: -; d_call: TRBD1; j_call: TRBJ2-2; cdr3_aa: CASSRGQGSTGELFF; cdr3_nt: TGTGCCAGCAGCCGTGGACAGGGTAGCACCGGGGAGCTGTTTTTT
v_call: TRBV7-9; clone_size: -; d_call: -; j_call: TRBJ2-1; cdr3_aa: CASSADRPTYNEQFF; cdr3_nt: TGTGCCAGCAGCGCTGACAGGCCCACCTACAATGAGCAGTTCTTC
v_call: TRBV5-1; clone_size: -; d_call: -; j_call: TRBJ2-2; cdr3_aa: CASSLSGRTSTGELFF; cdr3_nt: TGCGCCAGCAGCTTGTCAGGCAGAACAAGCACCGGGGAGCTGTTTTTT
v_call: TRBV18; clone_size: -; d_call: -; j_call: TRBJ1-2; cdr3_aa: CASSPSQDRSYGYTF; cdr3_nt: TGTGCCAGCTCACCAAGTCAGGACAGAAGCTATGGCTACACCTTC
v_call: TRBV7-6; clone_size: -; d_call: -; j_call: TRBJ2-2; cdr3_aa: CASSPGVANTGELFF; cdr3_nt: TGTGCCAGCAGCCCCGGGGTCGCGAACACCGGGGAGCTGTTTTTT
v_call: TRBV23-1; clone_size: -; d_call: TRBD1; j_call: TRBJ2-3; cdr3_aa: CASQLEGDRATDTQYF; cdr3_nt: TGCGCCAGCCAACTCGAGGGGGACAGGGCGACAGATACGCAGTATTTT
v_call: TRBV11-2; clone_size: -; d_call: -; j_call: TRBJ1-6; cdr3_aa: CASSSRMGGRPYNSPLHF; cdr3_nt: TGTGCCAGCAGCTCGAGGATGGGGGGGAGGCCCTATAATTCACCCCTCCACTTT
v_call: TRBV21-1; clone_size: -; d_call: -; j_call: TRBJ1-1; cdr3_aa: CASTSGGGAGTEAFF; cdr3_nt: TGTGCCAGCACCTCAGGAGGGGGCGCGGGGACTGAAGCTTTCTTT
v_call: TRBV19; clone_size: -; d_call: -; j_call: TRBJ2-2; cdr3_aa: CASSRTGNTGELFF; cdr3_nt: TGTGCCAGTAGTCGAACAGGGAACACCGGGGAGCTGTTTTTT
v_call: TRBV6-5; clone_size: many; d_call: -; j_call: TRBJ1-2; cdr3_aa: CASSPGDKYGYTF; cdr3_nt: TGTGCCAGCAGCCCCGGGGACAAATATGGCTACACCTTC
v_call: TRBV5-6; clone_size: -; d_call: -; j_call: TRBJ2-7; cdr3_aa: CASRPRGGPPYEQYF; cdr3_nt: TGTGCCAGCAGGCCTAGAGGAGGACCCCCCTACGAGCAGTACTTC
v_call: TRBV19; clone_size: -; d_call: -; j_call: TRBJ1-1; cdr3_aa: CASSIREGQQSTEAFF; cdr3_nt: TGTGCCAGTAGTATAAGGGAGGGGCAGCAGTCCACTGAAGCTTTCTTT